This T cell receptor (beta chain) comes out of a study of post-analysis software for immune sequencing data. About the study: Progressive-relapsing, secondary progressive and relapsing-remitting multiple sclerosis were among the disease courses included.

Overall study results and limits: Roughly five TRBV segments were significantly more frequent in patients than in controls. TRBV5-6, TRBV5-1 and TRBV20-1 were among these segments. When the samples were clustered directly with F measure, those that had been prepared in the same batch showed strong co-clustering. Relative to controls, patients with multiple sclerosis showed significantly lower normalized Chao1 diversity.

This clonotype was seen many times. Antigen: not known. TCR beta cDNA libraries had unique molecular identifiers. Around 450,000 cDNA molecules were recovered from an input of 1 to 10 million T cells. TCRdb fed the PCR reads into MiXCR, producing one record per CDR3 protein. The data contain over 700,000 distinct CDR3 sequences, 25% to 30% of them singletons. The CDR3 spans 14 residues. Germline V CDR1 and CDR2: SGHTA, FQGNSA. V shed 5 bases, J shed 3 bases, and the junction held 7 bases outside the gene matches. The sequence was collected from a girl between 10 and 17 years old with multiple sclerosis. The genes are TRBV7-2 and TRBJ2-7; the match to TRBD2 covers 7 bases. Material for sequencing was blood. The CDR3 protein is CASSLRPSGYEQYF. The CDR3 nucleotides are TGTGCCAGCAGCCTAAGGCCTAGCGGCTACGAGCAGTACTTC.